The clone carrying this TCR beta chain has a single count. Its antigen remains unknown. The table came from immunoSEQ multiplex PCR; TCRdb's copy has only in-frame clones and leaves some out. The sample has around 2.5 million clones; roughly 93% are singletons. V was cut by 1 base and J by 0 bases, with 9 bases left in between. There are 15 residues in the CDR3. Germline CDR1 MDHEN, CDR2 SYDVKM. This sample stems from a study of shared clonotypes between healthy human individuals. Notes on the study in general: As a rule, naive subsets had a larger estimated richness than memory subsets.

This clonotype was sampled from a man aged 18 to 29 in good health. Some clones in this sample may be carry-over from other donors' samples. The specimen sequenced was naive CD4+ T cells from PBMCs. Subset meaning: CD45RA+ positively selected. This rearrangement joins TRBV28 to TRBJ1-1, with D uncertain. The CDR3 region is CASSLFGQLNTEAFF. The CDR3 bases are TGTGCCAGCAGTTTATTCGGTCAGTTGAACACTGAAGCTTTCTTT. Combining the CDR3 with reference TRBV28 and TRBJ1-1 gives the whole variable domain DVKVTQSSRYLVKRTGEKVFLECVQDMDHENMFWYRQDPGLGLRLIYFSYDVKMKEKGDIPEGYSVSREKKERFSLILESASTNQTSMYLCASSLFGQLNTEAFFGQGTRLTVV.